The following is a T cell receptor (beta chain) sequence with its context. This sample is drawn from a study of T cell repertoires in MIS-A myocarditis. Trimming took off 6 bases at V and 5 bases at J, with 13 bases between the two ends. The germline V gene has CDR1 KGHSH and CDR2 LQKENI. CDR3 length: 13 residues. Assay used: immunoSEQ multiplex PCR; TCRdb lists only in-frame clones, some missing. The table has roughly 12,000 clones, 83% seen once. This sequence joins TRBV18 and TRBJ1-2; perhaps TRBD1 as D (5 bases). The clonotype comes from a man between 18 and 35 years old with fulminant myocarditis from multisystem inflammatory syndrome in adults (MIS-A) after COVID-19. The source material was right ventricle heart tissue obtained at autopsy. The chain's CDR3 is CASSGRVVYGYTF. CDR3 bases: TGTGCCAGCTCCGGCAGGGTCGTATATGGCTACACCTTC.